This TCR beta chain stems from a study of T cell responses to AZD1222 COVID-19 vaccine. Sequencing used immunoSEQ multiplex PCR; TCRdb keeps in-frame clones, though not all of them. The table lists roughly 100,000 clones, roughly 92% of them singletons. CDR3 length: 11 amino acids. The V end lost 6 bases, the J end lost 5 bases, and 7 bases lay between the germline ends. The germline V gene has CDR1 SNHLY and CDR2 FYNNEI. The sequence was collected from an adult in good health. This sample comprised peripheral blood, obtained on day 0 of AZD1222 vaccination. The chain carries TRBV2 and TRBJ1-2; D unclear. The CDR3 is CASRGLYGYTF. The CDR3 coding sequence is TGTGCCAGCAGGGGGTTGTATGGCTACACCTTC.